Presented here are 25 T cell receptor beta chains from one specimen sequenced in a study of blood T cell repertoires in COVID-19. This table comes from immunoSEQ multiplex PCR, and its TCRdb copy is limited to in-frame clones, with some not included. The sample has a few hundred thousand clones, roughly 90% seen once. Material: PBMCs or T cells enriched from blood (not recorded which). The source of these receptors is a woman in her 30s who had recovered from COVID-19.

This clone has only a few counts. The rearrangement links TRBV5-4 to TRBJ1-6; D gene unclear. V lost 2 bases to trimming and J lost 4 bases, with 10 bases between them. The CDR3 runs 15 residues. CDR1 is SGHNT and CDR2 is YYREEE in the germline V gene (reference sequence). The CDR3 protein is CASSFGGKYNSPLHF. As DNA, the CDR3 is TGTGCCAGCAGCTTCGGCGGGAAATATAATTCACCCCTCCACTTT.

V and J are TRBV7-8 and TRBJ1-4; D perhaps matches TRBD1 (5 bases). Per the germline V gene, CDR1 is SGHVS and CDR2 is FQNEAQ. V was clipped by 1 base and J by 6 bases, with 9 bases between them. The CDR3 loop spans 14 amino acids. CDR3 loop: CASSLEGYDEKLFF. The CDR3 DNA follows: TGTGCCAGCAGCTTAGAGGGGTATGATGAAAAACTGTTTTTT.

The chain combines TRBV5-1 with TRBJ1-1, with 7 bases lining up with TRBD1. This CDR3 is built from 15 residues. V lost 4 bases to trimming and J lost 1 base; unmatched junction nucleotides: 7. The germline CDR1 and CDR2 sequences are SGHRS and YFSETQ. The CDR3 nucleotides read TGCGCCAGCAGCCTGACAGGGAGACCGAACACTGAAGCTTTCTTT. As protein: CASSLTGRPNTEAFF.

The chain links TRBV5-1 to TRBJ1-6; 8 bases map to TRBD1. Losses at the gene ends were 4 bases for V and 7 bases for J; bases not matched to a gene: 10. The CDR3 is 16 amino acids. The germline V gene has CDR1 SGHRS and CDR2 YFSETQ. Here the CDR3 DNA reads TGCGCCAGCAGCGACGGGACAGGAGCTCGAAATTCACCCCTCCACTTT. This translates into CASSDGTGARNSPLHF.

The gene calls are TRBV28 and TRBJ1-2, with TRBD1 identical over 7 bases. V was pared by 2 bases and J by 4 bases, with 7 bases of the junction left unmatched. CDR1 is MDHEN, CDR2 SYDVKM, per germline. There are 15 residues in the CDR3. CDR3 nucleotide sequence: TGTGCCAGCAGTTTAGCGGCCGGGACAGCCTATGGCTACACCTTC. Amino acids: CASSLAAGTAYGYTF.

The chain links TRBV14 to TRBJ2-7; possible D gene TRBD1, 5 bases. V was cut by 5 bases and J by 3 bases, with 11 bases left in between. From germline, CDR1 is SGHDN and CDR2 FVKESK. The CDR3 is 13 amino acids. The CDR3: CASSTRVNYEQYF. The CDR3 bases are TGTGCCAGCAGCACCAGGGTTAACTACGAGCAGTACTTC.

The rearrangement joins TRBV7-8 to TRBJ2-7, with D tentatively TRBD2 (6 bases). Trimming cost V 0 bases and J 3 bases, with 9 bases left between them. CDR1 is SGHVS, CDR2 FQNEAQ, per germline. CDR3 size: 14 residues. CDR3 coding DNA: TGTGCCAGCAGCTTAGCGGGGGGTAACTACGAGCAGTACTTC. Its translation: CASSLAGGNYEQYF.

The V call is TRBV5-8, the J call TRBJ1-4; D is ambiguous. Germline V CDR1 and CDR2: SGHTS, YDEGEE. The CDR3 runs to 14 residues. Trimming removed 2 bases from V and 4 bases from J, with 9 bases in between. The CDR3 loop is CASSLLGSNEKLFF. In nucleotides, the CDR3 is TGTGCCAGCAGCTTATTGGGGAGTAATGAAAAACTGTTTTTT.

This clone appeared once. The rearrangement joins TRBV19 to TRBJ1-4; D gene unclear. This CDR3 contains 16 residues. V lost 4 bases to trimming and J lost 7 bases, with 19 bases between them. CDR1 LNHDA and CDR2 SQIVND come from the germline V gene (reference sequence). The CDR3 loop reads CASSSTEGLGSEKLFF. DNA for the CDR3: TGTGCCAGTAGTAGTACAGAAGGGCTAGGGAGTGAAAAACTGTTTTTT.

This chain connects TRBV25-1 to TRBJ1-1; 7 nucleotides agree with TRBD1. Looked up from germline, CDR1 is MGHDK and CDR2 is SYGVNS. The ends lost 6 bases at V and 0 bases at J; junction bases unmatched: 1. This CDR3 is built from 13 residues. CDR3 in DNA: TGTGCCAGCAGGGACAGGCTGAACACTGAAGCTTTCTTT. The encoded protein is CASRDRLNTEAFF.

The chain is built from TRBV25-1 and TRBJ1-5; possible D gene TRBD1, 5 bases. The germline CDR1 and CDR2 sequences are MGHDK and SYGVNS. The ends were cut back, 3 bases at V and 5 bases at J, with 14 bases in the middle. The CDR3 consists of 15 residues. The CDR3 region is CASSEEGRDDQPQHF. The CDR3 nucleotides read TGTGCCAGCAGTGAGGAGGGGCGGGACGATCAGCCCCAGCATTTT.

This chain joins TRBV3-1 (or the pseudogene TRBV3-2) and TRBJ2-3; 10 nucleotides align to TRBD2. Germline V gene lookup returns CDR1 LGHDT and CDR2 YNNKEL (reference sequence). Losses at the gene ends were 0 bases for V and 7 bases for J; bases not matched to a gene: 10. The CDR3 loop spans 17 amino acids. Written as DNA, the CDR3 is TGTGCCAGCAGCCAAGATCTCGGGCTAGCGGGGGCATATACGCAGTATTTT. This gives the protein CASSQDLGLAGAYTQYF.

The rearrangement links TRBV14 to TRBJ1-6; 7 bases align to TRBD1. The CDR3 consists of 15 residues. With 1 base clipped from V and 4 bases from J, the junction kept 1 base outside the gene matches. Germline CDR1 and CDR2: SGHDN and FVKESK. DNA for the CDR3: TGTGCCAGCAGCCAAGCGGGACAGTATAATTCACCCCTCCACTTT. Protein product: CASSQAGQYNSPLHF.

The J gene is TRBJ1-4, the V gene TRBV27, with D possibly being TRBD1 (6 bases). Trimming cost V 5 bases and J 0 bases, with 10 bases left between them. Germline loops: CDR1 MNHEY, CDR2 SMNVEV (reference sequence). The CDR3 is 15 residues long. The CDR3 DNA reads TGTGCCAGCAGTACACGACAGGCAACTAATGAAAAACTGTTTTTT. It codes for CASSTRQATNEKLFF.

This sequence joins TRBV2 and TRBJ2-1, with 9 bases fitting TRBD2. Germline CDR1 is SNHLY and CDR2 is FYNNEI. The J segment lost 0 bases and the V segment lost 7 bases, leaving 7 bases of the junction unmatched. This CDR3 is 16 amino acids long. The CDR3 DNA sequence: TGTGCCAGCAACCTAGCGGGACGGAGCTCCTACAATGAGCAGTTCTTC. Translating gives CASNLAGRSSYNEQFF.

The CDR3 DNA follows: TGCGCCAGCAGCCGGTGGGACAGGGCAGTTGACTCACCCCTCCACTTT. Translated, it gives CASSRWDRAVDSPLHF. The V gene is TRBV5-1, the J gene TRBJ1-6, with 9 bases aligning to TRBD1. After removal of 4 bases from V and 10 bases from J, the junction contained 12 bases not matched to a gene. Germline V gene data show CDR1 as SGHRS and CDR2 as YFSETQ. The CDR3 is 16 residues long.

This CDR3 is CAWSGTGYTF. CDR3 DNA: TGTGCCTGGAGTGGGACAGGCTACACCTTC. V gene TRBV30 combines with J gene TRBJ1-2; tentatively, D is TRBD1 (5 bases). The ends were cut back, 1 base at V and 8 bases at J, with 5 bases in the middle. This CDR3 contains 10 residues. Germline CDR1 GTSNPN, CDR2 SVGIG (reference sequence).

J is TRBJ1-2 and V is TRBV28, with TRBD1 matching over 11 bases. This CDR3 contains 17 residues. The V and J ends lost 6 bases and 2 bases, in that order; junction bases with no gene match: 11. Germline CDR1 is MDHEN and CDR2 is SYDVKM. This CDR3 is CASRGQGDYTTNYGYTF. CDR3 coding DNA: TGTGCCAGCAGGGGACAGGGGGACTATACGACGAACTATGGCTACACCTTC.

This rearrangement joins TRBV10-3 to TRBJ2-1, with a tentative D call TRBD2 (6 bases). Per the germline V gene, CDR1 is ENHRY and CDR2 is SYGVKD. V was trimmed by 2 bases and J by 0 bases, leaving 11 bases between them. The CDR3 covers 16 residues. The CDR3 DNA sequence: TGTGCCATCAGTGAGGGCGGGGCGAACTCCTACAATGAGCAGTTCTTC. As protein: CAISEGGANSYNEQFF.

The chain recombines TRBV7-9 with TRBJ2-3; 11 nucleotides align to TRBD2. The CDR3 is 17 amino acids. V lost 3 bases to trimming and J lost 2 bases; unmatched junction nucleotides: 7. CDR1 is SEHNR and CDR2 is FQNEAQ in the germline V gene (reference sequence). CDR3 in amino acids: CASSFQPLAGVTDTQYF. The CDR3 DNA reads TGTGCCAGCAGCTTCCAACCACTAGCGGGGGTCACAGATACGCAGTATTTT.

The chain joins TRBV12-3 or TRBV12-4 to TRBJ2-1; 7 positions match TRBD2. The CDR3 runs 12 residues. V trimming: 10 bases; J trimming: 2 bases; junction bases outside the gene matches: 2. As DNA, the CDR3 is TGTGCCACCGGGGGGACCTACAATGAGCAGTTCTTC. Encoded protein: CATGGTYNEQFF.

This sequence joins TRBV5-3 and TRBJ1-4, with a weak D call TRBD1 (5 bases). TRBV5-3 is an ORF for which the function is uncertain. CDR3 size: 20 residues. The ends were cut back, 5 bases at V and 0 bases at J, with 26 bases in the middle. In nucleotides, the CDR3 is TGTGCCAGAAGACTGCGGCGGGGGACGCGCATGAGGCCAACTAATGAAAAACTGTTTTTT. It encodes CARRLRRGTRMRPTNEKLFF.

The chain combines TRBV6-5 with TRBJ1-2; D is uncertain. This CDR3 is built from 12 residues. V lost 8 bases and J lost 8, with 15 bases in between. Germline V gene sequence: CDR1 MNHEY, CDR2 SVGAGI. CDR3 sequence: CASDEGRGGYTF. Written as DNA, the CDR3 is TGTGCCAGCGACGAGGGAAGAGGCGGCTACACCTTC.

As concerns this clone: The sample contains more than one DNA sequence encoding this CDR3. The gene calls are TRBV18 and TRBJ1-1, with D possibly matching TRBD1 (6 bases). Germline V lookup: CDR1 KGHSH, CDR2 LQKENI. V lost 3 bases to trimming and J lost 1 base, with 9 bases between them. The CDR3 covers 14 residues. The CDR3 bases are TGTGCCAGCTCACCTGGACAGTCGAACACTGAAGCTTTCTTT. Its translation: CASSPGQSNTEAFF.

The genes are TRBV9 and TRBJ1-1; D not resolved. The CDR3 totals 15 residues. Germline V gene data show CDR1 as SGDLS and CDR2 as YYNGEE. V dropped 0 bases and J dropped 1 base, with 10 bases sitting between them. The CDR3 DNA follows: TGTGCCAGCAGCGTAGAACCGGGATCGAACACTGAAGCTTTCTTT. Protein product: CASSVEPGSNTEAFF.